The present T cell receptor beta chain was sequenced within a study of T cell responses to AZD1222 COVID-19 vaccine. Study overall: Analyses pooled second doses at about 4 or about 12 weeks. Study-level points and caveats: It should be noted that donors were predominantly white British and more often female, and clonal diversity was possibly underestimated. At study baseline, merely roughly 6 AZD1222 recipients were seropositive.

As regards this clone: Its target is unknown.

The V end lost 0 bases, the J end lost 4 bases, and 9 bases lay between the germline ends. Per the germline V gene, CDR1 is GTSNPN and CDR2 is SVGIG (reference sequence). This CDR3 is 13 amino acids long. Using immunoSEQ multiplex PCR, the repertoire was profiled, and TCRdb retains in-frame clones only, with some absent. This repertoire shows 140,000 to 150,000 clones, 93% found once; its top ten account for approximately 5%. The clonotype originates from an adult in good health. The V call is TRBV30, the J call TRBJ2-5, with D maybe TRBD1 (5 bases). The source was peripheral blood, collected on day 0 of AZD1222 vaccination. CDR3 bases: TGTGCCTGGAGTGTCGCGCAGGGAGAGACCCAGTACTTC. It codes for CAWSVAQGETQYF.